This entry concerns a single T cell receptor (beta chain). Antigen: not known. The sample comes from a study of vaccination and CD4 T cells after COVID-19. Across the whole study: The convalescents were made up of six males and four females, two of whom were Hispanic.

Sample treatment: approximately nine-day PBMC culture with coronavirus spike peptide pools or control peptides (ViraFEST assay). IL-2 (about 10 IU/ml) and peptide pools (approximately 9.2 ug/ml) were added to cultures of approximately 2 million PBMCs per well. This CDR3 is built from 15 residues. Germline V gene sequence: CDR1 MDHEN, CDR2 SYDVKM. V shed 5 bases and J shed 4 bases, with 15 bases lying between them. Researchers used the Oncomine TCR Beta short-read assay to sequence DNA from cultured CD4+ T cells. It was from cultured CD4+ T cells that genomic DNA was extracted. Each CDR3 protein is one row after TCRdb ran MiXCR on the PCR reads. The sample lists about 12,000 distinct CDR3 sequences; roughly three fifths were seen once. Study-wide results and limits: The appearance of a median about 86% of reactive clones in convalescent patients occurred only post-vaccination.

This sequence originates from a human donor who had recovered from COVID-19. The sequenced sample was CD4+ T cells from blood, cultured in vitro, obtained before SARS-CoV-2 vaccination. The chain uses TRBV28 and TRBJ1-5, with a weak D call TRBD1 (6 bases). This CDR3 reads CASSRQEVSNQPQHF. The CDR3, as DNA: TGTGCCAGCAGTAGACAGGAGGTATCAAATCAGCCCCAGCATTTT. Full variable domain (outside the CDR3, taken from reference TRBV28 and TRBJ1-5): DVKVTQSSRYLVKRTGEKVFLECVQDMDHENMFWYRQDPGLGLRLIYFSYDVKMKEKGDIPEGYSVSREKKERFSLILESASTNQTSMYLCASSRQEVSNQPQHFGDGTRLSIL.